Below are 21 T cell receptor beta chains sequenced from a single sample in a study of control samples from healthy donors and cancer patients (dated by TCRdb to the early 2020s). Library creation used the immunoSEQ multiplex PCR assay. In its TCRdb copy, this immuneACCESS table keeps in-frame sequences only and misses some clones. Where compared with another copy, unresolved V genes explain less than half of these, and the others have no known cause. The sample has 100,000 to 150,000 clones on record, around 90% of them singletons. In total, the top ten clones hold roughly 8.8% of the sample. Material for sequencing was blood. The receptors were sampled from a man younger than 35 in good health.

The V gene is TRBV7-9, the J gene TRBJ1-4, with TRBD1 matching 11 bases. V lost 5 bases and J lost 6; bases outside the gene matches: 2. Germline CDR1 SEHNR, CDR2 FQNEAQ (reference sequence). The CDR3 length is 14 residues. The CDR3: CASSRTGGDEKLFF. The CDR3, as DNA: TGTGCCAGCAGCCGGACAGGGGGCGATGAAAAACTGTTTTTT.

Written as DNA, the CDR3 is TGTGCCAGTAGCTCTAGCGGGGGGGCTTACAATGAGCAGTTCTTC. Its protein is CASSSSGGAYNEQFF. The chain couples TRBV6-5 to TRBJ2-1, with 12 bases lining up with TRBD2. The CDR3 is 15 residues long. The trim removed 9 bases at V and 4 bases at J, leaving 7 bases unmatched. Germline values: CDR1 MNHEY, CDR2 SVGAGI.

This rearrangement joins TRBV4-2 to TRBJ1-3, with TRBD1 as a possible D gene (5 bases). Trimming left V 3 bases short and J 2 bases short, with 11 bases between. The germline CDR1 and CDR2 sequences are LGHNA and YNFKEQ. The CDR3 consists of 15 residues. The CDR3 bases are TGTGCCAGCAGCCAGGCCGGGACCGCTGGAAACACCATATATTTT. This sequence encodes CASSQAGTAGNTIYF.

This chain links TRBV12-5 with TRBJ2-2; 8 bases map to TRBD1. Per germline, CDR1 LGHNT and CDR2 FRNRAP. The CDR3 spans 22 residues. V lost 0 bases to trimming and J lost 0 bases; unmatched junction nucleotides: 18. The CDR3 nucleotides are TGTGCTAGTGGTTTGGTCCTTTTCCGTCCGGGACAGGAACGGCCGAACACCGGGGAGCTGTTTTTT. This codes for CASGLVLFRPGQERPNTGELFF. Full variable domain (remainder filled in from reference TRBV12-5 and TRBJ2-2): DARVTQTPRHKVTEMGQEVTMRCQPILGHNTVFWYRQTMMQGLELLAYFRNRAPLDDSGMPKDRFSAEMPDATLATLKIQPSEPRDSAVYFCASGLVLFRPGQERPNTGELFFGEGSRLTVL.

The genes are TRBV4-1 and TRBJ2-5; 7 bases align to TRBD2. After removal of 0 bases from V and 1 base from J, the junction contained 5 bases not matched to a gene. This CDR3 region has 16 residues. Germline CDR1 MGHRA, CDR2 YSYEKL. CDR3 sequence reads: CASSQEGRGVQETQYF. The DNA for the CDR3 is TGCGCCAGCAGCCAAGAGGGACGGGGGGTCCAAGAGACCCAGTACTTC.

The rearrangement links TRBV12-3 or TRBV12-4 to TRBJ1-2, with D maybe TRBD1 (6 bases). The V end was cut by 7 bases, the J end by 0 bases, with 6 bases between. The CDR3 is 12 amino acids. CDR3 nucleotide sequence: TGTGCCAGCAAGGGGGCTAACTATGGCTACACCTTC. Translated: CASKGANYGYTF.

The V and J genes are TRBV4-2 and TRBJ2-4, with 9 bases identical to TRBD1. Germline V gene data show CDR1 as LGHNA and CDR2 as YNFKEQ. V trimming: 2 bases; J trimming: 0 bases; junction bases outside the gene matches: 5. The CDR3 sequence is 17 residues long. This CDR3 is CASSQRTGEIAKNIQYF. The CDR3 coding sequence is TGTGCCAGCAGCCAAAGGACAGGGGAAATAGCCAAAAACATTCAGTACTTC.

This rearrangement joins TRBV6-5 to TRBJ2-7; D gene ambiguous. The CDR3 spans 13 residues. Germline V gene sequence: CDR1 MNHEY, CDR2 SVGAGI. V lost 6 bases and J lost 0, with 9 bases in between. The CDR3 DNA is TGTGCCAGCAGGGGCAGTAGCTCCTACGAGCAGTACTTC. This gives the protein CASRGSSSYEQYF.

Only one count was recorded for this clone. The genes are TRBV11-2 and TRBJ1-1, with D possibly matching TRBD1 (6 bases). The ends were cut back, 5 bases at V and 0 bases at J, with 13 bases in the middle. The germline gives CDR1 SGHAT, CDR2 FQNNGV. The CDR3 sequence is 15 residues long. The CDR3 DNA reads TGTGCCAGCAGCCGGACGGGGACACTGAACACTGAAGCTTTCTTT. Protein sequence: CASSRTGTLNTEAFF.

The chain links TRBV10-3 to TRBJ2-2; D may be TRBD1 (6 bases). The CDR3 is made up of 16 amino acids. Germline CDR1 reads ENHRY; CDR2 reads SYGVKD. V lost 6 bases, J lost 4 bases, and 18 bases lay in between. The CDR3 DNA sequence: TGTGCCATCAGACGGTCAGGGGCCGGGGCCACCGGGGAGCTGTTTTTT. It codes for CAIRRSGAGATGELFF.

This chain joins TRBV29-1 and TRBJ2-5, with 12 bases lining up with TRBD2. The CDR3 extends over 17 amino acids. V was clipped by 2 bases and J by 5 bases; unmatched bases: 12. The germline CDR1 and CDR2 sequences are SQVTM and ANQGSEA. Here the CDR3 reads CSVESSGGAWEKETQYF. CDR3 bases: TGCAGCGTTGAATCTAGCGGGGGGGCTTGGGAAAAGGAGACCCAGTACTTC.

J is TRBJ1-1 and V is TRBV3-1 (or the pseudogene TRBV3-2); no firm D call. The length of the CDR3 is 14 residues. With 6 bases removed from V and 2 bases from J, the gap between germline ends came to 13 bases. Looked up from germline, CDR1 is LGHDT and CDR2 is YNNKEL (reference sequence). In DNA, the CDR3 is TGTGCCAGCAGTCGGTACAGCGTTAACACTGAAGCTTTCTTT. Its protein product is CASSRYSVNTEAFF.

The DNA for the CDR3 is TGTGCCAGCAGGGACGGGGGGGCGATCGGGGAGCTGTTTTTT. Its translation is CASRDGGAIGELFF. The chain carries TRBV3-1 (or the pseudogene TRBV3-2) and TRBJ2-2; 8 positions agree with TRBD2. This CDR3 spans 14 amino acids. Germline values: CDR1 LGHDT, CDR2 YNNKEL (reference sequence). V dropped 6 bases and J dropped 7; count of bases not matched to a gene: 7.

The count of this clone is one. CDR3: CASRQDGGFYNEQFF. In DNA form, the CDR3 reads TGTGCCAGCAGGCAGGACGGGGGCTTCTACAATGAGCAGTTCTTC. The chain carries TRBV5-4 and TRBJ2-1, with D perhaps being TRBD1 or TRBD2 (6 bases each). There are 15 residues in the CDR3. Trimming stripped 5 bases from V and 3 bases from J, with 15 bases between. Germline CDR1 is SGHNT and CDR2 is YYREEE (reference sequence). The variable domain in full, completed from reference TRBV5-4 and TRBJ2-1, reads ETGVTQSPTHLIKTRGQQVTLRCSSQSGHNTVSWYQQALGQGPQFIFQYYREEENGRGNFPPRFSGLQFPNYSSELNVNALELDDSALYLCASRQDGGFYNEQFFGPGTRLTVL.

This chain connects TRBV30 to TRBJ1-2, with a possible D match to TRBD1 (5 bases). In germline, CDR1 is GTSNPN, CDR2 SVGIG (reference sequence). CDR3 length: 14 amino acids. Deletions cut 1 base from V and 4 bases from J, with 13 bases between. The CDR3: CAWSGRQLSYGYTF. The CDR3 DNA is TGTGCCTGGAGTGGTAGACAGCTTTCCTATGGCTACACCTTC.

The rearrangement uses TRBV9 and TRBJ2-5; D remains unclear. The CDR3 has 17 residues. Germline V CDR1 and CDR2: SGDLS, YYNGEE. V lost 4 bases and J lost 2, with 21 bases in between. The CDR3 DNA sequence: TGTGCCAGCAGCTCAGGTATATCGACGGATCTACAAGAGACCCAGTACTTC. Its translation: CASSSGISTDLQETQYF.

V is TRBV19 and J is TRBJ1-1; unclear D gene. CDR1 is LNHDA, CDR2 SQIVND, per germline (reference sequence). This CDR3 is 16 amino acids long. Trimming shortened V by 1 base and J by 3 bases, and 15 bases separated the two germline ends. As DNA, the CDR3 is TGTGCCAGTAGTATAGTTTTCGCGGAGAAATACACTGAAGCTTTCTTT. Protein sequence: CASSIVFAEKYTEAFF. The full variable domain, rest sourced from reference TRBV19 and TRBJ1-1, is DGGITQSPKYLFRKEGQNVTLSCEQNLNHDAMYWYRQDPGQGLRLIYYSQIVNDFQKGDIAEGYSVSREKKESFPLTVTSAQKNPTAFYLCASSIVFAEKYTEAFFGQGTRLTVV.

The rearrangement links TRBV3-1 (or the pseudogene TRBV3-2) to TRBJ2-7, with TRBD1 identical over 7 bases. The junction had 9 bases not matched to a gene; V was cut back by 4 bases and J by 3 bases. The CDR3 contains 15 residues. Germline V gene data show CDR1 as LGHDT and CDR2 as YNNKEL (reference sequence). This chain's CDR3 is CASSPGTAKGYEQYF. The CDR3 nucleotides are TGTGCCAGCAGCCCCGGGACAGCAAAGGGCTACGAGCAGTACTTC.

Written as DNA, the CDR3 is TGTGCCAGCAGCCTCCGGCGGGGGGCGGACTATGGCTACACCTTC. Translating it yields CASSLRRGADYGYTF. The V and J genes are TRBV5-4 and TRBJ1-2, with D maybe TRBD1 (6 bases). The CDR3 contains 15 residues. Germline CDR1 and CDR2: SGHNT and YYREEE (reference sequence). With 4 bases removed from V and 3 bases from J, the gap between germline ends came to 16 bases.

This sequence joins TRBV30 and TRBJ1-3; the D gene is possibly TRBD1 (5 bases). Trimming left V 5 bases short and J 3 bases short, with 14 bases between. Germline values: CDR1 GTSNPN, CDR2 SVGIG (reference sequence). This CDR3 comprises 14 residues. CDR3 residues: CAWFLQGGGNTIYF. CDR3 DNA: TGTGCCTGGTTTCTTCAGGGTGGTGGAAACACCATATATTTT. Supplemented by reference TRBV30 and TRBJ1-3, the full variable domain reads SQTIHQWPATLVQPVGSPLSLECTVEGTSNPNLYWYRQAAGRGLQLLFYSVGIGQISSEVPQNLSASRPQDRQFILSSKKLLLSDSGFYLCAWFLQGGGNTIYFGEGSWLTVV.

In DNA, the CDR3 is TGTGCCAGCAGCCAAGATCGGTTGGGGGGGCCCGGCTACACCTTC. Translation gives CASSQDRLGGPGYTF. The gene calls are TRBV4-2 and TRBJ1-2; possibly TRBD1 for D (6 bases). This CDR3 is built from 15 residues. With 0 bases removed from V and 8 bases from J, the gap between germline ends came to 16 bases. CDR1 LGHNA and CDR2 YNFKEQ come from the germline V gene.